This record concerns one T cell receptor (beta chain) sequence. Antigen specificity is unknown. The data are from a study of cytomegalovirus exposure and HLA in healthy donors. Broader study findings: Using a false discovery rate of 0.05, a later analysis showed that roughly 16,000 TCR beta sequences were associated with HLA alleles. In vitro testing confirmed three CMV-associated chains as specific for CMV antigens. A previous analysis found most TCR beta V segments productive roughly 87% or roughly 30% of the time. The study flagged about 160 TCR beta chains as cytomegalovirus-associated.

Trimming took 5 bases from V and 2 from J; bases not matched to a gene: 9. This CDR3 spans 16 amino acids. Germline CDR1 is SGHAT and CDR2 is FQNNGV. The PCR was carried out with 60 Vbeta primers and 13 Jbeta primers. Clones were sequenced by immunoSEQ multiplex PCR, and TCRdb holds only the in-frame ones, with some missing. The sample lists about 160,000 clones, 75% to 85% seen once, with around 4.5% in the top ten. The rearrangement uses TRBV11-2 and TRBJ2-3, with 8 positions matching TRBD2. The clonotype comes from a man aged 25-45 years in good health and CMV-seronegative. The sequenced sample was PBMCs. CDR3 sequence reads: CASSPQLAADTDTQYF. CDR3 coding DNA: TGTGCCAGCAGCCCCCAACTAGCGGCAGACACAGATACGCAGTATTTT.